This TCR beta chain was captured by sequencing in a study of early T cells in non-severe SARS-CoV-2 infection. Background on the study: The input, bulk RNA from unsorted whole blood, was sequenced, and chains were unpaired.

Whole-study findings and limits: Matching with VDJdb favored anti-spike CD8 responses (missing private and CD4 specificities).

This clonotype was observed many times. The antigen is undetermined. This CDR3 has 16 residues. Germline values: CDR1 SGHAT, CDR2 FQNNGV. Trimming pared 0 bases from V and 2 bases from J, leaving 12 bases between. Unique molecular identifiers were added to individual cDNA molecules. One entry per CDR3 protein results from TCRdb running MiXCR on the 5' RACE reads. The sample lists under 80,000 distinct CDR3 sequences, over 10% occurring once. The source of this sequence is an adult who was a healthcare worker with PCR-confirmed SARS-CoV-2 infection or an uninfected control (not recorded which). The sequenced sample was whole blood. J is TRBJ2-3 and V is TRBV11-2; a weak D match, TRBD2 (5 bases). This chain's CDR3 is CASSLDGRGSTDTQYF. The CDR3 DNA follows: TGTGCCAGCAGCTTAGATGGTCGGGGATCCACAGATACGCAGTATTTT.